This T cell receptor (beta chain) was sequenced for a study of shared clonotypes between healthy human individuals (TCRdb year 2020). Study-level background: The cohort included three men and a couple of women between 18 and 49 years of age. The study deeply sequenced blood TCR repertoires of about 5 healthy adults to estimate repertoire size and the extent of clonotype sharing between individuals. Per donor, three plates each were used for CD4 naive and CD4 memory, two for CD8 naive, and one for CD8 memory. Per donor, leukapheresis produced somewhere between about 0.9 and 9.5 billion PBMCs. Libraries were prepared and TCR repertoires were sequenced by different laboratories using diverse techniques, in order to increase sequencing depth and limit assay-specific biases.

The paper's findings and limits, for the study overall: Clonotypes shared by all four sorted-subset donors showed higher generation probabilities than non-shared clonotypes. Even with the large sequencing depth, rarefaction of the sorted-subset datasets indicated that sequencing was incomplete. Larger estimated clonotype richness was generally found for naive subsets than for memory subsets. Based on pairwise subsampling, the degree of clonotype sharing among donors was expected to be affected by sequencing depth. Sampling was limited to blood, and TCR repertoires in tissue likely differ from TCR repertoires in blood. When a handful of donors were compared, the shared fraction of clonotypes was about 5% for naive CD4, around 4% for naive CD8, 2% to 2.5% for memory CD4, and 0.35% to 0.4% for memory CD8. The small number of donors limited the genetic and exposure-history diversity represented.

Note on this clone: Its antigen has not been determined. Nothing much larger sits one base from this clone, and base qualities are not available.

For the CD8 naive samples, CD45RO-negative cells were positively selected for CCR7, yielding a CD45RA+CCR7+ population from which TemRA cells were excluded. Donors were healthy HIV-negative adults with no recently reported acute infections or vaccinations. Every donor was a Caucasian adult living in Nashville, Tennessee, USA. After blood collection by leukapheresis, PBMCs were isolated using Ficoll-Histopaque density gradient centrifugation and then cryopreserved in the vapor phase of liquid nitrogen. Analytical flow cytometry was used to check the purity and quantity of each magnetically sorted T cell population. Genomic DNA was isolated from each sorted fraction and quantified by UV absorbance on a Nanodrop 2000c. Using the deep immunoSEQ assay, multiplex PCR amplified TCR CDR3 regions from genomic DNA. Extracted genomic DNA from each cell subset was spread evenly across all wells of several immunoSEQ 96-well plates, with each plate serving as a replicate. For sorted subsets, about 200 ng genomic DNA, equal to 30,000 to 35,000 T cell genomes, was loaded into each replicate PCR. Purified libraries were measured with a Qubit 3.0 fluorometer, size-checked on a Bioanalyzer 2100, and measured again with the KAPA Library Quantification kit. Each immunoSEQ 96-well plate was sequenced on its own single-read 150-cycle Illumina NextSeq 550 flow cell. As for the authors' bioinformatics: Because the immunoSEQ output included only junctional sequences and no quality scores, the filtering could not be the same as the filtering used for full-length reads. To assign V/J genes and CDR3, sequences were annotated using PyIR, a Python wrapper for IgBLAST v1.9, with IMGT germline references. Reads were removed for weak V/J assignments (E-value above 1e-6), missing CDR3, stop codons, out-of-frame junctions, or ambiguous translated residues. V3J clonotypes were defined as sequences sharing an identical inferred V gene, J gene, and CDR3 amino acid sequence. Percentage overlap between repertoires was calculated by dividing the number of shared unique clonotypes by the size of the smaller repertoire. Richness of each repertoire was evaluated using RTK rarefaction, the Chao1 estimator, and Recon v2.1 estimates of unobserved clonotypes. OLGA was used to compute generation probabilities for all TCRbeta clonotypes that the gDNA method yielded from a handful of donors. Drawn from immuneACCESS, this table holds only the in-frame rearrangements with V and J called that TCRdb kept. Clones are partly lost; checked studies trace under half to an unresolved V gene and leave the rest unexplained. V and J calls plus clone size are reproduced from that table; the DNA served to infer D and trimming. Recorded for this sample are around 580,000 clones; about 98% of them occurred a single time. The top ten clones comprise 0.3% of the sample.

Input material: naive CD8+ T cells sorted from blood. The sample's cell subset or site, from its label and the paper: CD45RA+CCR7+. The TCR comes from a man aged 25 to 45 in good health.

The sequenced DNA is TGCGCCAGCAGCGCCGGACCGGGACAGGGGGCCTACGAGCAGTACTTC. The resulting protein is CASSAGPGQGAYEQYF. The V and J genes are TRBV5-1 and TRBJ2-7, with 11 bases aligning to TRBD1. Taken from the germline V gene, the CDR1 and CDR2 loops are SGHRS and YFSETQ. The junction shows trimming of 4 bases on V and 2 bases on J, and the gene matches do not reach 8 bases of it. The CDR3 runs 16 amino acids, cysteine and phenylalanine included. CDR3 DNA is the only sequence kept; it has 48 bases, read in frame from the first base.